This TCR beta chain appears in the sequencing data of a study of blood T cell repertoires in COVID-19. Whole-study context: From the United States, Italy and Spain came samples of acute and convalescent COVID-19. The analysed material was cDNA or gDNA that came from T cells, B-cell-depleted T cells, or PBMCs.

As originally analysed: Reference gene primer amplification yielded estimated nucleated cell counts. Measured with immunoSEQ multiplex PCR; TCRdb has only the in-frame clones, and not every one. The V and J calls and clone size were taken over from that table, and D and trimming were inferred from the DNA. The sample has about 230,000 clones; about nine tenths are singletons. Germline V gene lookup returns CDR1 MNHEY and CDR2 SVGAGI. This CDR3 contains 15 residues. V was shortened by 4 bases and J by 0 bases, with 9 bases between the two germline ends. The Seattle patients joined while their infection was active and were tracked longitudinally afterward.

The chain has TRBV6-5 and TRBJ1-4; D is unresolved. This sequence was found in a man between 45 and 60 years old with COVID-19, enrolled during active disease. The sequencing sample was made of peripheral blood. CDR3 nucleotide sequence: TGTGCCAGCAGTTCGAGGTCTGCAACTAATGAAAAACTGTTTTTT. Its translation: CASSSRSATNEKLFF.